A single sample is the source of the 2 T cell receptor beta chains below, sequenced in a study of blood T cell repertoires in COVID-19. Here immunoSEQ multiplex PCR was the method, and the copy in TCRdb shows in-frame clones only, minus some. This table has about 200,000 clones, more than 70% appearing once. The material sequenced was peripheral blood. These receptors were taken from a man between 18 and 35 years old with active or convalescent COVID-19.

CDR3 DNA: TGTGCCAGCAGCCCTGAACAGGGGGGAAATCAGCCCCAGCATTTT. It yields the protein CASSPEQGGNQPQHF. The gene calls are TRBV7-2 and TRBJ1-5; 8 bases are shared with TRBD1. Germline CDR1 and CDR2: SGHTA and FQGNSA. V lost 5 bases to trimming and J lost 4 bases; unmatched junction nucleotides: 7. CDR3 size: 15 residues.

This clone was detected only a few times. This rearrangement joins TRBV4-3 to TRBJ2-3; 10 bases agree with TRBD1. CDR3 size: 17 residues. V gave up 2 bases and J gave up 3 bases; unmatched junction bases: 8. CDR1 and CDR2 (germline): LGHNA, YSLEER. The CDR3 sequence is CASSQSQTGGTTDTQYF. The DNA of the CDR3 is TGCGCCAGCAGCCAAAGCCAGACAGGGGGCACAACAGATACGCAGTATTTT.